The 8 T cell receptor beta chains given below trace back to one sample, sequenced in a study of T cell responses to AZD1222 COVID-19 vaccine. Generated by immunoSEQ multiplex PCR, the TCRdb table keeps only in-frame clones and is missing some. The sample holds about 70,000 clones; roughly 84% are singletons and the top ten take more than 8.5%. Material: peripheral blood, obtained on day 0 of AZD1222 vaccination. The receptors were sampled from an adult in good health.

V usage is TRBV19 and J usage is TRBJ2-7; 7 nucleotides agree with TRBD1. Germline V gene lookup returns CDR1 LNHDA and CDR2 SQIVND (reference sequence). This CDR3 region has 16 residues. The ends lost 3 bases at V and 3 bases at J; junction bases unmatched: 11. The CDR3 sequence is CASSIRQGRSRYEQYF. In nucleotides, the CDR3 is TGTGCCAGTAGTATTAGACAGGGAAGAAGTCGCTACGAGCAGTACTTC.

The chain has TRBV9 and TRBJ1-5; D unresolved. The V gene lost 6 bases and the J gene lost 2 bases, with 9 bases spanning the gap. This CDR3 region has 13 residues. Germline values: CDR1 SGDLS, CDR2 YYNGEE. This chain's CDR3 is CASNDGGNQPQHF. For the CDR3, the DNA is TGTGCCAGCAACGACGGGGGCAATCAGCCCCAGCATTTT.

The genes are TRBV19 and TRBJ1-4, with 8 positions matching TRBD1. Losses at the gene ends were 8 bases for V and 1 base for J; bases not matched to a gene: 6. The germline gives CDR1 LNHDA, CDR2 SQIVND (reference sequence). This CDR3 is built from 15 residues. The CDR3 protein is CASLDRGRTNEKLFF. CDR3 nucleotide sequence: TGTGCCAGTCTTGACAGGGGTAGAACTAATGAAAAACTGTTTTTT.

The chain combines TRBV7-9 with TRBJ1-6; 8 nucleotides align to TRBD1. The junction had 9 bases not matched to a gene; V was cut back by 4 bases and J by 10 bases. The CDR3 is 15 residues long. The germline V gene has CDR1 SEHNR and CDR2 FQNEAQ (reference sequence). The CDR3 is CASSSIQGDGSPLHF. In DNA, the CDR3 is TGTGCCAGCAGCTCGATACAGGGGGACGGGTCACCCCTCCACTTT.

V usage is TRBV4-1 and J usage is TRBJ2-3, with D perhaps TRBD1 or TRBD2 (5 bases each). The CDR3 is 14 amino acids. In germline, CDR1 is MGHRA, CDR2 YSYEKL. V gave up 2 bases and J gave up 2 bases, with 8 bases separating them. CDR3 sequence reads: CASSQTGTTDTQYF. The CDR3 DNA reads as TGCGCCAGCAGCCAAACGGGGACCACAGATACGCAGTATTTT.

The V call is TRBV7-6, the J call TRBJ2-7, with 7 bases lining up with TRBD1. Looked up from germline, CDR1 is SGHVS and CDR2 is FNYEAQ. The CDR3 has 15 amino acids. Trimming cost V 3 bases and J 0 bases; bases outside gene matches: 5. CDR3 DNA sequence: TGTGCCAGCAGCTTGACTGACAGGGACTCCTACGAGCAGTACTTC. Encoded protein: CASSLTDRDSYEQYF.

This clone occurred once. The genes are TRBV30 and TRBJ1-1; D uncertain. Trimming pared 0 bases from V and 9 bases from J, leaving 14 bases between. This CDR3 spans 13 amino acids. Germline V CDR1 and CDR2: GTSNPN, SVGIG (reference sequence). The CDR3 DNA is TGTGCCTGGAGTGTATTAGGCAGCCTTCAAGCTTTCTTT. Its translation: CAWSVLGSLQAFF.

The J gene is TRBJ1-2, the V gene TRBV28, with 7 nucleotides matching TRBD1. Germline lookup yields CDR1 MDHEN and CDR2 SYDVKM. The CDR3 runs to 14 residues. V gave up 5 bases and J gave up 6 bases; unmatched junction bases: 9. The CDR3, as DNA: TGTGCCAGCAGTCTGGGACAGATGGATAATGGCTACACCTTC. Protein sequence: CASSLGQMDNGYTF.